This TCR beta chain was profiled in a study of beta chain features in type 1 diabetes. CDR1 is LNHNV and CDR2 is YYDKDF in the germline V gene (reference sequence). Trimming removed 1 base at V and 3 bases at J, with 11 bases between. The CDR3 is 15 amino acids. Remarks on this clone: Its antigen is unidentified.

The investigators reverse transcribed all of the isolated RNA, so they sequenced expressed TCRB transcripts. Produced via immunoSEQ multiplex PCR; TCRdb's table is partial and in-frame only. Of 850,000 to 900,000 clones in the sample, roughly 15% were seen once. Findings of the study overall: With patients and controls alike, PCR might favor shorter templates to an equal degree.

Isolation of CD4+ naive, central memory, regulatory and stem cell-like memory cells was achieved by sorting via CD45RO/CCR7/CD25/CD127/CD95/CD27. This receptor was obtained from a woman aged 18-29 years in good health. The sequenced material came from naive CD4+ T cells from blood. The V gene is TRBV15, the J gene TRBJ2-3; weak D call: TRBD1 (6 bases). CDR3 amino acids: CATSRGQEPTDTQYF. DNA of the CDR3: TGTGCCACCAGCAGAGGACAGGAACCTACAGATACGCAGTATTTT.